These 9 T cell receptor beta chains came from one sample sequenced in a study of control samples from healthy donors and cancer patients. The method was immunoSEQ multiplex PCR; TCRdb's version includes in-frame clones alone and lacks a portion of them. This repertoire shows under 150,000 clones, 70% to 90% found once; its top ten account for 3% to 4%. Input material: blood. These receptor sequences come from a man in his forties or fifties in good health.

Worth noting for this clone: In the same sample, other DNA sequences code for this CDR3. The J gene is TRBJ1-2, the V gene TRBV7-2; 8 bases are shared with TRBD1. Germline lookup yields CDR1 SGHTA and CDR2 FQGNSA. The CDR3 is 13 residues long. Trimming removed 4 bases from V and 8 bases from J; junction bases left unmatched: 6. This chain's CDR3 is CASSSGQGGGYTF. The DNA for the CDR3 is TGTGCCAGCAGCTCAGGACAGGGTGGGGGCTACACCTTC. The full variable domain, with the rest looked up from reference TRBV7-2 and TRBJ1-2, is GAGVSQSPSNKVTEKGKDVELRCDPISGHTALYWYRQSLGQGLEFLIYFQGNSAPDKSGLPSDRFSAERTGGSVSTLTIQRTQQEDSAVYLCASSSGQGGGYTFGSGTRLTVV.

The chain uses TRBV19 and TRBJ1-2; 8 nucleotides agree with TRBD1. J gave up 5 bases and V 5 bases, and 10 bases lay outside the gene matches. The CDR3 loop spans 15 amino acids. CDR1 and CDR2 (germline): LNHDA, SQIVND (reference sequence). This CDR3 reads CASSFGQGDLYGYTF. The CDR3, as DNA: TGTGCCAGTAGTTTCGGACAGGGAGATCTATATGGCTACACCTTC.

In DNA form, the CDR3 reads TGCGCCAGCAGCTTGGGACAGTACTCTGGGGCCAACGTCCTGACTTTC. This translates into CASSLGQYSGANVLTF. The chain joins TRBV5-1 to TRBJ2-6, with D maybe TRBD1 (5 bases). Per the germline V gene, CDR1 is SGHRS and CDR2 is YFSETQ. This CDR3 region has 16 residues. Trimming took off 0 bases at V and 0 bases at J, with 7 bases between the two ends.

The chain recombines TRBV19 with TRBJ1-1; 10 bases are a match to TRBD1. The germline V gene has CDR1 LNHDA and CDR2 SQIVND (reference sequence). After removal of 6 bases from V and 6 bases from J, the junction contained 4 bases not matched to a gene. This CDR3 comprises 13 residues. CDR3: CASSDRGPAEAFF. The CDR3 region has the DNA TGTGCCAGTAGCGACAGGGGGCCCGCTGAAGCTTTCTTT.

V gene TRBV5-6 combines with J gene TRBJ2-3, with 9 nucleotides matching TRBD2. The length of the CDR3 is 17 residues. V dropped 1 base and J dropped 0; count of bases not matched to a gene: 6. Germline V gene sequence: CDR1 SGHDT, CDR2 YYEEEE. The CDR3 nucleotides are TGTGCCAGCAGCTTGAGGACTAGCGCCACTAGCACAGATACGCAGTATTTT. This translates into CASSLRTSATSTDTQYF.

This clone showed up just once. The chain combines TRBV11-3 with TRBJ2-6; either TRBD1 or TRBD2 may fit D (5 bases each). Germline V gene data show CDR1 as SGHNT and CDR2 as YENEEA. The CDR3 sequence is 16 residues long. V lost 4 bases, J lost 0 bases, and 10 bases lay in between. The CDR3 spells CASSSGRPSGANVLTF. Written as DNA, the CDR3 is TGTGCCAGCAGCTCGGGACGGCCCTCTGGGGCCAACGTCCTGACTTTC.

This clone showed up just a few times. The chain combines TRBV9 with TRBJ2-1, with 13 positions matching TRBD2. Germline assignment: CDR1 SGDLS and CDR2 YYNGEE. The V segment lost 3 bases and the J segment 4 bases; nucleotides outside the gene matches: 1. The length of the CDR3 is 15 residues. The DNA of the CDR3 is TGTGCCAGCAGCGCGGGACTAGCGGGGTACAATGAGCAGTTCTTC. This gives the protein CASSAGLAGYNEQFF. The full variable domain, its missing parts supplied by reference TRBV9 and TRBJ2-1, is DSGVTQTPKHLITATGQRVTLRCSPRSGDLSVYWYQQSLDQGLQFLIQYYNGEERAKGNILERFSAQQFPDLHSELNLSSLELGDSALYFCASSAGLAGYNEQFFGPGTRLTVL.

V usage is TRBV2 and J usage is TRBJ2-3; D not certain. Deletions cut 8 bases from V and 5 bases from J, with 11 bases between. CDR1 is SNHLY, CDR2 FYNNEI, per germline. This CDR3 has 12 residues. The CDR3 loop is CASLPEVDTQYF. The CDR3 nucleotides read TGTGCCAGCCTCCCTGAGGTAGATACGCAGTATTTT.

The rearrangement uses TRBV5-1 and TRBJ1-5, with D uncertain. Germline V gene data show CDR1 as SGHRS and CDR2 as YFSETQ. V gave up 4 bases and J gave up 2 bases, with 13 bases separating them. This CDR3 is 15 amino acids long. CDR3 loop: CASSPDGAGNQPQHF. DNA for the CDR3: TGCGCCAGCAGCCCGGACGGCGCGGGCAATCAGCCCCAGCATTTT. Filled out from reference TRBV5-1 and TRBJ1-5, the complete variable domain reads KAGVTQTPRYLIKTRGQQVTLSCSPISGHRSVSWYQQTPGQGLQFLFEYFSETQRNKGNFPGRFSGRQFSNSRSEMNVSTLELGDSALYLCASSPDGAGNQPQHFGDGTRLSIL.